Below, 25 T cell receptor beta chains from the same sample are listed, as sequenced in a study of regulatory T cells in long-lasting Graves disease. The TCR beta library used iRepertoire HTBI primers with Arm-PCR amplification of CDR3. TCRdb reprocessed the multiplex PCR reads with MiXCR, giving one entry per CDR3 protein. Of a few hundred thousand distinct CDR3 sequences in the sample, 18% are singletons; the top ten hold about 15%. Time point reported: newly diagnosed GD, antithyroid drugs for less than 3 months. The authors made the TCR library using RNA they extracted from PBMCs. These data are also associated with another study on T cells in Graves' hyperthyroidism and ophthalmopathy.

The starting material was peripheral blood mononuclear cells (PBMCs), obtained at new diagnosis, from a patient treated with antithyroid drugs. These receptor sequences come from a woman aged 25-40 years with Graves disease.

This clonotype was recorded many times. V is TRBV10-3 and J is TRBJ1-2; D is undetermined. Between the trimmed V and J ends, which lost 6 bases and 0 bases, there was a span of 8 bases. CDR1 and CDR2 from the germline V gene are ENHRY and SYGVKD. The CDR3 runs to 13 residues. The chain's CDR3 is CAIRAEPNYGYTF. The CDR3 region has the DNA TGTGCCATCAGGGCCGAACCTAACTATGGCTACACCTTC.

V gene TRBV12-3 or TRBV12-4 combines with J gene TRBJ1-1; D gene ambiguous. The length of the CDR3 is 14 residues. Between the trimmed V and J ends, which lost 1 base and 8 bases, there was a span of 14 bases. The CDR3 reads CASSLGPGGVEAFF. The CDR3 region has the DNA TGTGCCAGCAGTTTAGGTCCGGGAGGCGTCGAAGCTTTCTTT.

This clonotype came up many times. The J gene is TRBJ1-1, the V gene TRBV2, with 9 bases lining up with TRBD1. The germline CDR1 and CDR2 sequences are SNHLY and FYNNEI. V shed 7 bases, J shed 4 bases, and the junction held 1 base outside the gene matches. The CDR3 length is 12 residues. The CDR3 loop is CASNRGPTEAFF. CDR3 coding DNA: TGTGCCAGCAACAGGGGGCCCACTGAAGCTTTCTTT.

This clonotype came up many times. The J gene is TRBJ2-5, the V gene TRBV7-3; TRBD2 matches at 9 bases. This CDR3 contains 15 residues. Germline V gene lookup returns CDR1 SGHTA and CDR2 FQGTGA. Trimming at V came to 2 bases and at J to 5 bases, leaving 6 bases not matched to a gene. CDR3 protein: CASSLGTSRGETQYF. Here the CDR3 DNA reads TGTGCCAGCAGCTTAGGGACTAGCAGAGGGGAGACCCAGTACTTC.

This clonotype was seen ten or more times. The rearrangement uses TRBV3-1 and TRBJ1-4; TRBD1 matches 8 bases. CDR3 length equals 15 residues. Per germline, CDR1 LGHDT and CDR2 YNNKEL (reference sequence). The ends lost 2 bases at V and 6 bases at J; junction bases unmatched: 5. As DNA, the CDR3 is TGTGCCAGCAGCCAACAGGGGGCAGGGGATGAAAAACTGTTTTTT. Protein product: CASSQQGAGDEKLFF.

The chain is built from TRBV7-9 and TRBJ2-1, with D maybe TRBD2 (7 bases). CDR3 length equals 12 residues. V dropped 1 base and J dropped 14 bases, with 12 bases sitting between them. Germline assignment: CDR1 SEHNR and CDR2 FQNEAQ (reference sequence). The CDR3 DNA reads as TGTGCCAGCAGCTTAGTTAAGGGGGGGGAGTTCTTC. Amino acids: CASSLVKGGEFF.

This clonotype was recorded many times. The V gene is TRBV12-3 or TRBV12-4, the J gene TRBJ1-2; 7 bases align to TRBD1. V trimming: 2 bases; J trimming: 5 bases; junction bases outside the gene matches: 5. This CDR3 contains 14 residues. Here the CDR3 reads CASSLLAGGYGYTF. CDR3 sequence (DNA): TGTGCCAGCAGTTTACTCGCAGGGGGATATGGCTACACCTTC.

The CDR3 DNA sequence: TGTGCCACCAGCAGAGATCCACGCTCTCGGAGGGAGACCCAGTACTTC. Its translation is CATSRDPRSRRETQYF. V gene TRBV15 combines with J gene TRBJ2-5; D might be TRBD2 (5 bases). Germline loops: CDR1 LNHNV, CDR2 YYDKDF (reference sequence). V was shortened by 0 bases and J by 5 bases, with 16 bases between the two germline ends. This CDR3 has 16 residues.

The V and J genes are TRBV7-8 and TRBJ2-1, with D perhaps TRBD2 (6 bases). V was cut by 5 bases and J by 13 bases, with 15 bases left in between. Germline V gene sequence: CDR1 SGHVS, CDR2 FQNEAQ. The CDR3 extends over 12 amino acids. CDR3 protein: CASSDGTLLQFF. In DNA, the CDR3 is TGTGCCAGCAGCGACGGGACTCTCTTACAGTTCTTC.

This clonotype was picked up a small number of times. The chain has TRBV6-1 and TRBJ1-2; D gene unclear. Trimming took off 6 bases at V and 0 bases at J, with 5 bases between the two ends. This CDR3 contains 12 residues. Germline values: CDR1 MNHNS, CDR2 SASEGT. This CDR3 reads CASRDPNYGYTF. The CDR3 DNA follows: TGTGCCAGCAGGGACCCTAACTATGGCTACACCTTC.

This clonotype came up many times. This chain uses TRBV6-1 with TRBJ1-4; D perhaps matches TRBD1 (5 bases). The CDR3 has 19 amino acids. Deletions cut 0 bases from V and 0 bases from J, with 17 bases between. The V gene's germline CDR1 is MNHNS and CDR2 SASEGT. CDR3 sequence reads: CASSEARNRGYATNEKLFF. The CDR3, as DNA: TGTGCCAGCAGTGAAGCGCGGAATAGGGGATATGCAACTAATGAAAAACTGTTTTTT.

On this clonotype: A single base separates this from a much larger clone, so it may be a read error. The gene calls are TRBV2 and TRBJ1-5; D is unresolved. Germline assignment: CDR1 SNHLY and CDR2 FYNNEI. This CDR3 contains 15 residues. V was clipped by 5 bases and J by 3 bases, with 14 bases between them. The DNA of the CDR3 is TGTGCCAGCAGTCCCACCAATCCCAACAATCAGCCCCAGCATTTT. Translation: CASSPTNPNNQPQHF.

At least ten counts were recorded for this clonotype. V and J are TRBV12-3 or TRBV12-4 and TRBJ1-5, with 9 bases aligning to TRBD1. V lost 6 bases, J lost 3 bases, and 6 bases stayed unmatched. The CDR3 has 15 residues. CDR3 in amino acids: CASSPGQGDNQPQHF. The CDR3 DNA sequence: TGTGCCAGCAGCCCGGGACAGGGAGACAATCAGCCCCAGCATTTT.

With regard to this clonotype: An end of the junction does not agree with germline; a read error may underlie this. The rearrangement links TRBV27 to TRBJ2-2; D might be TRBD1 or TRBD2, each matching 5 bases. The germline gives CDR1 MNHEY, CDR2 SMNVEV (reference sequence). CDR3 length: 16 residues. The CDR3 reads CASSIISAGNTGELVF. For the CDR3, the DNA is TGTGCCAGCAGTATAATATCCGCAGGGAACACCGGGGAGCTGGTTTTT.

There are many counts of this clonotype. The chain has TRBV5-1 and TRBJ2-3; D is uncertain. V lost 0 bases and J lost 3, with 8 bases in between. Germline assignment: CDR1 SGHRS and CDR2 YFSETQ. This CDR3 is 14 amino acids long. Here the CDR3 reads CASSLAQLTDTQYF. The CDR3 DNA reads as TGCGCCAGCAGCTTGGCACAGTTAACAGATACGCAGTATTTT. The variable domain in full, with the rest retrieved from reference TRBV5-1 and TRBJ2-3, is KAGVTQTPRYLIKTRGQQVTLSCSPISGHRSVSWYQQTPGQGLQFLFEYFSETQRNKGNFPGRFSGRQFSNSRSEMNVSTLELGDSALYLCASSLAQLTDTQYFGPGTRLTVL.

The chain's CDR3 is CASSDQAGGPQDTQYF. The DNA for the CDR3 is TGCGCCAGCAGCGACCAAGCGGGGGGGCCGCAGGATACGCAGTATTTT. The chain recombines TRBV5-1 with TRBJ2-3; 10 bases map to TRBD2. CDR1 is SGHRS, CDR2 YFSETQ, per germline. This CDR3 region has 16 residues. Trimming at V came to 4 bases and at J to 6 bases, leaving 11 bases not matched to a gene.

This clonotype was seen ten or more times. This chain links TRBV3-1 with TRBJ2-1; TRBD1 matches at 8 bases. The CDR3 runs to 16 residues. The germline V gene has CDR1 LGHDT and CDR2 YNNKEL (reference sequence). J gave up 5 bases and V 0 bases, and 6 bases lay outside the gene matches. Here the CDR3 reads CASSQDWGTGNNEQFF. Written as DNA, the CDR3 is TGTGCCAGCAGCCAAGATTGGGGGACAGGAAACAATGAGCAGTTCTTC.

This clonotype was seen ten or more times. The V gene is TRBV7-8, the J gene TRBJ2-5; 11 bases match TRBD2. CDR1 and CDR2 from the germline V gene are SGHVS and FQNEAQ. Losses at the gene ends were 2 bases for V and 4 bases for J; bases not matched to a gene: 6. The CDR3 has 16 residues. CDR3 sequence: CASSLSSGGARETQYF. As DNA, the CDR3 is TGTGCCAGCAGCTTAAGTAGCGGGGGGGCTCGAGAGACCCAGTACTTC.

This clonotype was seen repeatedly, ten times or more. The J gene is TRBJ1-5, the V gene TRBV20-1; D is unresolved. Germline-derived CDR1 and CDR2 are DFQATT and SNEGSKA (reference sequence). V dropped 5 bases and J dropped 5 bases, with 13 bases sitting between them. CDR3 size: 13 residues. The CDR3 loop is CSASGSLDQPQHF. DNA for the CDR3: TGCAGTGCTTCAGGTTCGTTGGATCAGCCCCAGCATTTT.

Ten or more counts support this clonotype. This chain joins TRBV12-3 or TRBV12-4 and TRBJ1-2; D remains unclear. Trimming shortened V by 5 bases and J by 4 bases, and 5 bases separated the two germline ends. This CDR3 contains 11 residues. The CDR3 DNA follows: TGTGCCAGCAGTGCCATCTATGGCTACACCTTC. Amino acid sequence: CASSAIYGYTF.

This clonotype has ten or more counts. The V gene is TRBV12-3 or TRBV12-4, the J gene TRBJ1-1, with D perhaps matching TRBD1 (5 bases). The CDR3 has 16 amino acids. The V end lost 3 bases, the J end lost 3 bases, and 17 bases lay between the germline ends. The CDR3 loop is CASSLRGRAMDTEAFF. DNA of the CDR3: TGTGCCAGCAGTTTGAGGGGCAGGGCAATGGACACTGAAGCTTTCTTT.

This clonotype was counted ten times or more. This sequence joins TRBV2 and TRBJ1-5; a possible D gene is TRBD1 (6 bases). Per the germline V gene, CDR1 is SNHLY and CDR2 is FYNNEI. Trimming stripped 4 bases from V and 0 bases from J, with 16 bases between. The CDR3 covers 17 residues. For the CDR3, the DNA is TGTGCCAGCAGTGGCGCGGGGAGCAGGGGTAGCAATCAGCCCCAGCATTTT. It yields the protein CASSGAGSRGSNQPQHF.

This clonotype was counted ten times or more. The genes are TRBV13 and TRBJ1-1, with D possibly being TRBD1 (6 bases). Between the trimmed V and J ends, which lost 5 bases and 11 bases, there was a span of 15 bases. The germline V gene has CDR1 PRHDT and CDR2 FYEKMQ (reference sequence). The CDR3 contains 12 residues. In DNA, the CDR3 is TGTGCCAGCAGCCGAAACAGGGCCGGTGCTTTCTTT. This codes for CASSRNRAGAFF.

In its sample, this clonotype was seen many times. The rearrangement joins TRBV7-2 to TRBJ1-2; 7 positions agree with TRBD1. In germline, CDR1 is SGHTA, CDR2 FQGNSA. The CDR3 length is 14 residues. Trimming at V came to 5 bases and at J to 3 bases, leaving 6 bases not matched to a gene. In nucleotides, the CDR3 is TGTGCCAGCAGCATAGTTGGACAGGACTATGGCTACACCTTC. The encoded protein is CASSIVGQDYGYTF.

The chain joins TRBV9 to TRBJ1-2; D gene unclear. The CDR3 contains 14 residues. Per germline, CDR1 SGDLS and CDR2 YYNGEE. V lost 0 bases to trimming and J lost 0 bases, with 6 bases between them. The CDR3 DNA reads TGTGCCAGCAGCGTAGAGGCCTCTAACTATGGCTACACCTTC. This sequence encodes CASSVEASNYGYTF.